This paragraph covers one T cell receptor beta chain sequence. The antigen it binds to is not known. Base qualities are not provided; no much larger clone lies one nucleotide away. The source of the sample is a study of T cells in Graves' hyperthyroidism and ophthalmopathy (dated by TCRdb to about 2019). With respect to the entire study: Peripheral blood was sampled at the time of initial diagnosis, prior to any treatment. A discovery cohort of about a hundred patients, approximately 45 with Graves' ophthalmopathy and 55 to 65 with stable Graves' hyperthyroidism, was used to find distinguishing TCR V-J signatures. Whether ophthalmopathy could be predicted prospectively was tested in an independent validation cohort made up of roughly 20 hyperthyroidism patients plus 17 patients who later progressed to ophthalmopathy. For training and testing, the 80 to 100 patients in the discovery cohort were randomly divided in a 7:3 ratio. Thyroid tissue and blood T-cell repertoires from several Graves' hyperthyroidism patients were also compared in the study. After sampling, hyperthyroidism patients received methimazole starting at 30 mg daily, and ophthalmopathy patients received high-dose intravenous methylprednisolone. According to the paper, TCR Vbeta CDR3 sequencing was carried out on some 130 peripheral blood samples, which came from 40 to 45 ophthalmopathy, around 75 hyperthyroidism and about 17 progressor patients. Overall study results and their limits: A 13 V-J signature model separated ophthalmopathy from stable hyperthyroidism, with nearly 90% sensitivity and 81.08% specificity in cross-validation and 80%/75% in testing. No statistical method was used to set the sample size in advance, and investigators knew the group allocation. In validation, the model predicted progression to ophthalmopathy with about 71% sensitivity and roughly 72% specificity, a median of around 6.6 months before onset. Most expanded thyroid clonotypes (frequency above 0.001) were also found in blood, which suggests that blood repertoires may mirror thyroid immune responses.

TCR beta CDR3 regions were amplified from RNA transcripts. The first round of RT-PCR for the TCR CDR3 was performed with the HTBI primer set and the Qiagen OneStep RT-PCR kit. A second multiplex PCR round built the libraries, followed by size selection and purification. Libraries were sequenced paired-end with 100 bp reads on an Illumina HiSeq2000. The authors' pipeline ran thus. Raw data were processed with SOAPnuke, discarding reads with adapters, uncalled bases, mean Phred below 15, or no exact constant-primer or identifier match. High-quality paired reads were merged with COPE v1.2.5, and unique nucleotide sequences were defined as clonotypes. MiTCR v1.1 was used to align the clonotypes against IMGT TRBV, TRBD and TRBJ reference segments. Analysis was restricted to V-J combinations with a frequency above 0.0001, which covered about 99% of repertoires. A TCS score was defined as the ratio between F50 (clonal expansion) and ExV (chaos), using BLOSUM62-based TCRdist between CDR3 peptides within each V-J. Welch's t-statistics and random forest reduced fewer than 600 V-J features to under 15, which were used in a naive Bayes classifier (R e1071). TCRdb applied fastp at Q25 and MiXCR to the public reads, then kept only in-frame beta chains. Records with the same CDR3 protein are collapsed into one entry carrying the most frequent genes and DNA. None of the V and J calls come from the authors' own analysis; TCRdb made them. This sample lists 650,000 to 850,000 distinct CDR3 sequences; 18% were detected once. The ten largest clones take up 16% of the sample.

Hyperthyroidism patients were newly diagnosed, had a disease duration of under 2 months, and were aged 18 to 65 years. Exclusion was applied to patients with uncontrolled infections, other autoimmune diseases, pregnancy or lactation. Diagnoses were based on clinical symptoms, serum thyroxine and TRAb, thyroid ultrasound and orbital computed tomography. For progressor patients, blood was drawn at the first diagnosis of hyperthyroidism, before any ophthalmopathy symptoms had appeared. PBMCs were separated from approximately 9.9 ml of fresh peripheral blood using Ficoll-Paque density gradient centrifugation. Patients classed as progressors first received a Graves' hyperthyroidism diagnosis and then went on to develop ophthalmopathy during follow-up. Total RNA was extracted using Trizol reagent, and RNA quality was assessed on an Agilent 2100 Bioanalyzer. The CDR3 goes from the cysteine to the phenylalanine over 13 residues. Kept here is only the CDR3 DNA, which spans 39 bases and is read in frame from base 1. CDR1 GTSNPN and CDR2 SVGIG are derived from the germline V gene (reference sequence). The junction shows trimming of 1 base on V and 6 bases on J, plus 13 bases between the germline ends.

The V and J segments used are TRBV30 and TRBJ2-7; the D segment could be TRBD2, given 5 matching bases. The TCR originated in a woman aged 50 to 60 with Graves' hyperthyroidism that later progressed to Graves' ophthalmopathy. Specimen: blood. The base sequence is TGTGCCTGGAGTGCAACGGAGGTCGGCGAGCAGTACTTC. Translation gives CAWSATEVGEQYF.